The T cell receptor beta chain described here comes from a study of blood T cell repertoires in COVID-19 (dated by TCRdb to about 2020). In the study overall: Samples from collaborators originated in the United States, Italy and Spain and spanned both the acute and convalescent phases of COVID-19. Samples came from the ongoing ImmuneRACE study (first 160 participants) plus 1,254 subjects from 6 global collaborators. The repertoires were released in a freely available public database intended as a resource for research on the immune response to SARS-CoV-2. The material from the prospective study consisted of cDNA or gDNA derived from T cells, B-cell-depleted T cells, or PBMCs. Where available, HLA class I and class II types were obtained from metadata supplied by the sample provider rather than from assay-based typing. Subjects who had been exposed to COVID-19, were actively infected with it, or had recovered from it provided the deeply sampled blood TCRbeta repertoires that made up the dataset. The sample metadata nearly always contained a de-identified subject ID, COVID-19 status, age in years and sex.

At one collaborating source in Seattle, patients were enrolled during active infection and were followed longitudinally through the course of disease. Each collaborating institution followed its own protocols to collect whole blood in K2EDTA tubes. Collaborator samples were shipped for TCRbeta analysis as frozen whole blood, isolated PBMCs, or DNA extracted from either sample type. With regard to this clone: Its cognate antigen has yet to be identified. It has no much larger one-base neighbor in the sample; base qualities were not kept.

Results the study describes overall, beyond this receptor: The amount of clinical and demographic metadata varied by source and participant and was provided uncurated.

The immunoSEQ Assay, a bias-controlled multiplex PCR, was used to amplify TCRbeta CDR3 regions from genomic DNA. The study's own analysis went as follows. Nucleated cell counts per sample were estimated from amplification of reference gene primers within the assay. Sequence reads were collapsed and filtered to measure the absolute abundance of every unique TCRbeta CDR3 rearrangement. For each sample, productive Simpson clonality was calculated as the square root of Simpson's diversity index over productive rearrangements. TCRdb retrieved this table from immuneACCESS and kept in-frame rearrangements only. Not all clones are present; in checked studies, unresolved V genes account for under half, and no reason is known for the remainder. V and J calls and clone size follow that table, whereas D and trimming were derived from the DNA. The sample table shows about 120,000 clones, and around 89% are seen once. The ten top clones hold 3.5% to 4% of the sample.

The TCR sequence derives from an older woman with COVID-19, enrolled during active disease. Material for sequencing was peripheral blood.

The DNA is as follows: TGTGCCAGCAGCCCTGACAGGGCCGTAGATACGCAGTATTTT. Translated, this gives CASSPDRAVDTQYF. The receptor chain draws on TRBV7-2 and TRBJ2-3, with 7 junctional bases fitting TRBD1. For this chain, trimming is 5 bases at the V end and 5 bases at the J end, and the number of junction bases without a gene match is 7. Taken from cysteine to phenylalanine, the CDR3 has 14 residues. Only the CDR3 portion is preserved as DNA: 42 bases, with reading frame beginning at the first base. From a lookup of the germline V gene, CDR1 and CDR2 are SGHTA and FQGNSA.